The subject of this entry is one TCR beta chain. Produced via immunoSEQ multiplex PCR; TCRdb's table is partial and in-frame only. The sample carries about 20,000 clones, roughly 85% recorded once. This sample stems from a study of OX40 agonist ivuxolimab in advanced cancers. V was clipped by 4 bases and J by 3 bases; unmatched bases: 7. Germline assignment: CDR1 MGHRA and CDR2 YSYEKL. The CDR3 is 15 amino acids. The genes are TRBV4-1 and TRBJ2-5, with 8 bases lining up with TRBD2. The receptor's source is an adult with an advanced solid tumor such as melanoma, head and neck, liver or kidney cancer. Sample: CD4+ or CD8+ T cells sorted from blood, taken in a trial of the OX40 agonist ivuxolimab. CDR3 nucleotide sequence: TGCGCCAGCAGCCGCGGCGGGGGGAGGGAAGAGACCCAGTACTTC. This sequence encodes CASSRGGGREETQYF.